The present entry profiles one T cell receptor beta chain with its context. Its antigen is as yet unknown. The data were obtained in a study of blood T cells in healthy people across ages. A second PCR of about 7 to 12 cycles used a sample-barcoded 5' primer and a J-beta primer mix. A single record per CDR3 protein comes from TCRdb applying MiXCR to the 5' RACE reads. Among 910,000 or so distinct CDR3 sequences listed, roughly 51% were seen once. Study-level points and caveats: The study found TCR beta diversity correlated strongly with naive T cell percentage. Per million T cells, TCR beta diversity dropped about linearly as age rose. Long-lived and aged donors differed, with more naive CD4+ cells and higher diversity in the long-lived.

Sequencing was done on a sample of blood. This TCR was sampled from a woman aged 60-70 years in good health.

The CDR3 here is CASSSPSDSLVGELFF. In DNA, the CDR3 is TGTGCCAGCAGTTCACCCTCGGACAGCTTGGTCGGGGAGCTGTTTTTT. The chain combines TRBV28 with TRBJ2-2, with D perhaps matching TRBD1 (6 bases). This CDR3 region has 16 residues. V was clipped by 4 bases and J by 7 bases, with 19 bases between them. In germline, CDR1 is MDHEN, CDR2 SYDVKM.